These 11 T cell receptor beta chains were all obtained from the same sample, sequenced in a study of CD8+CD57+ T cells in acquired aplastic anemia. TCR beta VDJ combinations and CDR3 sequences were profiled from genomic DNA. A single record per CDR3 protein comes from TCRdb applying MiXCR to the reads. The sample lists 110,000 or so distinct CDR3 sequences, around 53% occurring once. The sample consisted of sorted CD4+, CD8+, or CD8+CD57+ T cells (not recorded which) from PBMCs. These TCRs come from a human donor in good health, serving as a control.

This clonotype was detected ten times or more. The chain recombines TRBV4-3 with TRBJ1-2, with D hard to call. V was clipped by 0 bases and J by 3 bases, with 8 bases between them. The CDR3 extends over 14 amino acids. The germline CDR1 and CDR2 sequences are LGHNA and YSLEER. CDR3 sequence: CASSQDSGDYGYTF. The CDR3, as DNA: TGCGCCAGCAGCCAAGATTCTGGGGACTATGGCTACACCTTC.

This clonotype was seen ten or more times. The rearrangement links TRBV7-9 to TRBJ1-2; D not resolved. The CDR3 has 13 residues. The germline gives CDR1 SEHNR, CDR2 FQNEAQ (reference sequence). With 4 bases removed from V and 0 bases from J, the gap between germline ends came to 6 bases. The CDR3 loop reads CASSSHTNYGYTF. The CDR3 nucleotides are TGTGCCAGCAGCTCGCATACTAACTATGGCTACACCTTC.

This clonotype was seen ten or more times. The rearrangement joins TRBV11-2 to TRBJ1-1, with 9 bases identical to TRBD1. The V gene end was trimmed by 3 bases and the J gene end by 1 base; junction bases not matched to a gene: 18. The length of the CDR3 is 20 residues. Germline lookup yields CDR1 SGHAT and CDR2 FQNNGV. CDR3 sequence (DNA): TGTGCCAGCAGCTTTCTCGACCGCCTACAGGGGGCTAGCTCGAACACTGAAGCTTTCTTT. Its translation is CASSFLDRLQGASSNTEAFF.

This clonotype has ten or more counts. The rearrangement uses TRBV4-3 and TRBJ1-2, with D hard to call. The germline V gene has CDR1 LGHNA and CDR2 YSLEER. CDR3 length: 15 residues. With 0 bases removed from V and 2 bases from J, the gap between germline ends came to 10 bases. CDR3 sequence reads: CASSQDRETNYGYTF. The DNA of the CDR3 is TGCGCCAGCAGCCAAGATAGGGAGACAAACTATGGCTACACCTTC.

This clonotype was recorded only once. A much more abundant neighbour one base away suggests this may be a read error. Given the absence of the conserved phenylalanine or tryptophan at the CDR3 end, a read error is likely. The rearrangement uses TRBV12-5 and TRBJ1-1; D unclear. The CDR3 sequence is 13 residues long. The V gene's germline CDR1 is LGHNT and CDR2 FRNRAP. The germline V and J ends were trimmed by 2 bases and 8 bases, with 12 bases remaining between them. The CDR3 DNA reads as TGTGCTAGTGGTTTGTACCAAACTACGGAAGCTTTCTCT. It specifies CASGLYQTTEAFS.

This clonotype was seen only once. This chain connects TRBV27 to TRBJ1-1; 12 nucleotides line up with TRBD1. The germline CDR1 and CDR2 sequences are MNHEY and SMNVEV (reference sequence). This CDR3 is built from 17 residues. V shed 6 bases, J shed 3 bases, and the junction held 11 bases outside the gene matches. This CDR3 reads CASSIGTGGGVDTEAFF. CDR3 bases: TGTGCCAGCAGCATAGGGACAGGGGGCGGGGTCGACACTGAAGCTTTCTTT.

Comment on this clonotype: A read error may be the cause here, since a much bigger clone is one base away. The chain carries TRBV25-1 and TRBJ1-1; 7 bases agree with TRBD1. Germline trimming cut 5 bases from V and 4 bases from J; bases unmatched to any gene: 4. Per germline, CDR1 MGHDK and CDR2 SYGVNS. The CDR3 contains 13 residues. In DNA, the CDR3 is TGTGCCAGCAGTTCAGGGGGGATCACTGAAGCTTTCTTT. It is translated as CASSSGGITEAFF. Full variable domain (rest looked up from reference TRBV25-1 and TRBJ1-1): EADIYQTPRYLVIGTGKKITLECSQTMGHDKMYWYQQDPGMELHLIHYSYGVNSTEKGDLSSESTVSRIRTEHFPLTLESARPSHTSQYLCASSSGGITEAFFGQGTRLTVV.

Many counts were recorded for this clonotype. The chain couples TRBV2 to TRBJ2-7; possibly TRBD1 or TRBD2 for D (5 bases each). CDR3 length equals 16 residues. V lost 7 bases and J lost 3, with 22 bases in between. In germline, CDR1 is SNHLY, CDR2 FYNNEI. The DNA for the CDR3 is TGTGCCAGCAACGAGGGGCGAATGGGCCAATTCTACGAGCAGTACTTC. Amino acid sequence: CASNEGRMGQFYEQYF.

This clonotype was observed once. J is TRBJ1-2 and V is TRBV29-1; D is ambiguous. The CDR3 spans 13 residues. Between the trimmed V and J ends, which lost 7 bases and 2 bases, there was a span of 14 bases. Germline V CDR1 and CDR2: SQVTM, ANQGSEA. CDR3 bases: TGCAGCGCCCCGTCCCTGGGGAACTATGGCTACACCTTC. It specifies CSAPSLGNYGYTF.

This clonotype was seen only once. The V and J genes are TRBV2 and TRBJ1-4; perhaps TRBD1 as D (6 bases). CDR1 SNHLY and CDR2 FYNNEI come from the germline V gene. The CDR3 runs 15 residues. V lost 4 bases and J lost 1, with 10 bases in between. The CDR3 DNA reads TGTGCCAGCAGTGGTACAGGGATAACTAATGAAAAACTGTTTTTT. Translating gives CASSGTGITNEKLFF.

This clonotype was counted a single time. The chain joins TRBV15 to TRBJ2-2; D is perhaps TRBD1 (6 bases). There are 15 residues in the CDR3. Deletions cut 5 bases from V and 2 bases from J, with 12 bases between. Germline V gene data show CDR1 as LNHNV and CDR2 as YYDKDF (reference sequence). The CDR3 nucleotides are TGTGCCACCAGCTCAGCCAGGGGAAACACCGGGGAGCTGTTTTTT. Translation gives CATSSARGNTGELFF.